This T cell receptor beta chain was documented in a study of OX40 agonist ivuxolimab in advanced cancers. This clone has only one observation. Antigen: not known. Findings and limits, study-wide: Fewer expanded clones were found on average in CD4+ than in CD8+ T cells. Circulating CD4+ and CD8+ T cells showed clonal expansion by week 6 at 0.1 to 3.0 mg/kg.

The data were produced by immunoSEQ multiplex PCR, yet TCRdb's version contains in-frame clones alone and is incomplete. The table lists tens of thousands of clones, 85% to 90% of them singletons. Germline lookup yields CDR1 SEHNR and CDR2 FQNEAQ (reference sequence). Trimming removed 5 bases at V and 5 bases at J, with 12 bases between. The CDR3 has 14 amino acids. Source: CD4+ or CD8+ T cells sorted from blood, taken in a trial of the OX40 agonist ivuxolimab. This chain links TRBV7-9 with TRBJ1-4, with D unresolved. The clonotype was recovered from an adult with an advanced solid tumor such as melanoma, head and neck, liver or kidney cancer. The CDR3: CASSVGRANEKLFF. The CDR3 region has the DNA TGTGCCAGCAGCGTGGGTAGGGCGAATGAAAAACTGTTTTTT.